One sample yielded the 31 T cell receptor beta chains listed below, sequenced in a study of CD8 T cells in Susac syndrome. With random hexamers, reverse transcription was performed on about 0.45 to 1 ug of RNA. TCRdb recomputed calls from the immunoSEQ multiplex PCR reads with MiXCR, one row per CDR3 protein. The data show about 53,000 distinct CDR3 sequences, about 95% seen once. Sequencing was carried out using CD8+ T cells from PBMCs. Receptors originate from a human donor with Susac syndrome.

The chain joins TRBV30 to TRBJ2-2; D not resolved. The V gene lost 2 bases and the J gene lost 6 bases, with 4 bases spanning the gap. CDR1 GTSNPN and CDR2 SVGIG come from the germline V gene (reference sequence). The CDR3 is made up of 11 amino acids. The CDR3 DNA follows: TGTGCCTGGAGTCTGGCCGGGGAGCTGTTTTTT. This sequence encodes CAWSLAGELFF. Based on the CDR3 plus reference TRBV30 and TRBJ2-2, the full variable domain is SQTIHQWPATLVQPVGSPLSLECTVEGTSNPNLYWYRQAAGRGLQLLFYSVGIGQISSEVPQNLSASRPQDRQFILSSKKLLLSDSGFYLCAWSLAGELFFGEGSRLTVL.

CDR3 nucleotides: TGTGCCTGGGCCGGGGGGAACACTGAAGCTTTCTTT. This sequence encodes CAWAGGNTEAFF. V gene TRBV30 combines with J gene TRBJ1-1; possibly TRBD1 for D (5 bases). CDR3 length: 12 amino acids. CDR1 is GTSNPN and CDR2 is SVGIG in the germline V gene (reference sequence). Trimming cost V 5 bases and J 1 base, with 8 bases left between them.

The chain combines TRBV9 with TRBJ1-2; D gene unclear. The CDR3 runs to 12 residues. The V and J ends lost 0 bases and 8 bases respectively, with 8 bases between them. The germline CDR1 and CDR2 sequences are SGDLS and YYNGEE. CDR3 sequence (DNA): TGTGCCAGCAGCGTAGGAGACGAGGGCTACACCTTC. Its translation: CASSVGDEGYTF.

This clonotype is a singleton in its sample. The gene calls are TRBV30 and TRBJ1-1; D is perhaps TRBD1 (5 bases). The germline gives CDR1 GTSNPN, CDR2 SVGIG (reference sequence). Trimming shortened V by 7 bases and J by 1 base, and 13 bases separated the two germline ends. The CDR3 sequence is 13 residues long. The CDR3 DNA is TGTGCCTCGGTAGGGGCTCAGAACACTGAAGCTTTCTTT. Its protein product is CASVGAQNTEAFF.

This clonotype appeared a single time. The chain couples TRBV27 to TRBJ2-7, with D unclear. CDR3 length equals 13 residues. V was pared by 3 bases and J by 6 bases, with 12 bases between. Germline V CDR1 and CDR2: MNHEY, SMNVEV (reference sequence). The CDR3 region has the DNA TGTGCCAGCAGTTTCGTAGCCAAGGCCGAGCAGTACTTC. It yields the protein CASSFVAKAEQYF.

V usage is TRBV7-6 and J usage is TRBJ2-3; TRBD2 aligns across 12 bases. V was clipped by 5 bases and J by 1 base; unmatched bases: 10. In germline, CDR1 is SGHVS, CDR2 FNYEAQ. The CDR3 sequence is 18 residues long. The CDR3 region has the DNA TGTGCCAGCAGCCCATCGACTAGCGGGGGCGGTCGCACAGATACGCAGTATTTT. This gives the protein CASSPSTSGGGRTDTQYF.

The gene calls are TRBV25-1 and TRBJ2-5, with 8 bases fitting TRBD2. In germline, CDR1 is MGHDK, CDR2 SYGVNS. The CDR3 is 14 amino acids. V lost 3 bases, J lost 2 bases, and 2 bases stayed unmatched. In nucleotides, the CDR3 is TGTGCCAGCAGTGAGGCTAGCGGGCAAGAGACCCAGTACTTC. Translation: CASSEASGQETQYF.

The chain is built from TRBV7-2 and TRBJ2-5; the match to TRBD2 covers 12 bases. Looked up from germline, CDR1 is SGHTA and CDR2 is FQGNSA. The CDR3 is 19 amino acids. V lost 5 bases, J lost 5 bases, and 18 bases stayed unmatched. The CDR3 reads CASSPPQGLAGGGVETQYF. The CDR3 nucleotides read TGTGCCAGCAGCCCGCCCCAGGGACTAGCGGGCGGTGGGGTGGAGACCCAGTACTTC.

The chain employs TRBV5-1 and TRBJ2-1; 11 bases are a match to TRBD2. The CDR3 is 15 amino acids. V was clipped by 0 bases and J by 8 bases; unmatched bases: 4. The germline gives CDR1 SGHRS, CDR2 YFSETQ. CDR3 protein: CASSLGSGGVDEQFF. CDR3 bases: TGCGCCAGCAGCTTGGGTAGCGGGGGGGTCGATGAGCAGTTCTTC.

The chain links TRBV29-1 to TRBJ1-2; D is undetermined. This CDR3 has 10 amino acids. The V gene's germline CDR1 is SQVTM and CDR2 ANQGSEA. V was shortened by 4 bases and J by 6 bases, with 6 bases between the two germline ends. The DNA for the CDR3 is TGCAGCGTTGGGGTAGATGGCTACACCTTC. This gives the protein CSVGVDGYTF.

The CDR3 sequence is CASSGSGIPLHF. The CDR3, as DNA: TGTGCCAGCAGTGGTTCGGGGATCCCCCTCCACTTT. The chain links TRBV7-2 to TRBJ1-6; D is uncertain. The CDR3 has 12 amino acids. V was clipped by 6 bases and J by 13 bases, with 13 bases between them. Germline lookup yields CDR1 SGHTA and CDR2 FQGNSA.

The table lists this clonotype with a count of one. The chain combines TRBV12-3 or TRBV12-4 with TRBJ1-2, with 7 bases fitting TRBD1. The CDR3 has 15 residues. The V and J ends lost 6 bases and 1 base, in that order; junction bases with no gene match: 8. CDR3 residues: CASSTRDSYNYGYTF. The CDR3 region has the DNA TGTGCCAGCAGCACCCGGGACAGCTATAACTATGGCTACACCTTC.

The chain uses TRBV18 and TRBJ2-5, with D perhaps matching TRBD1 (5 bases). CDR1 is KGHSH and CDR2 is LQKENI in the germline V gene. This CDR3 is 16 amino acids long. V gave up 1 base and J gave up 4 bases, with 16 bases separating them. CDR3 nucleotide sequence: TGTGCCAGCTCACCACTGGAAGGGGAAACCCGAGAGACCCAGTACTTC. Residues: CASSPLEGETRETQYF.

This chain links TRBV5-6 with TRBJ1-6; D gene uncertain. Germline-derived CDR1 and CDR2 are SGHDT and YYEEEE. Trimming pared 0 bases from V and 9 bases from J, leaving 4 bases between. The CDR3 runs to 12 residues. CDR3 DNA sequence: TGTGCCAGCAGCTTGGGTAGTTCACCCCTCCACTTT. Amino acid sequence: CASSLGSSPLHF.

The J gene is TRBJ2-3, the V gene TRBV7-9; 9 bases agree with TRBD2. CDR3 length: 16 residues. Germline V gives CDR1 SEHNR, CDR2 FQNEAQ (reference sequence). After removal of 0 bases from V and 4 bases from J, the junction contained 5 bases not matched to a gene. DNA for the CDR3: TGTGCCAGCAGCTTAGCGCGGGCGGGGGGGCCAGATACGCAGTATTTT. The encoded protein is CASSLARAGGPDTQYF.

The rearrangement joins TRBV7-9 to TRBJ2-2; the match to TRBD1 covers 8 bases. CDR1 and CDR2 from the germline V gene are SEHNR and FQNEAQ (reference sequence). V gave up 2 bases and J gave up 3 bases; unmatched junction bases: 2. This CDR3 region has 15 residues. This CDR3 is CASSLLRGHTGELFF. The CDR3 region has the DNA TGTGCCAGCAGCTTACTCAGGGGGCACACCGGGGAGCTGTTTTTT.

The CDR3 nucleotides are TGCAGTGCTACACAGGATAATGAAAAACTGTTTTTT. Protein product: CSATQDNEKLFF. This chain links TRBV20-1 with TRBJ1-4, with a possible D match to TRBD1 (5 bases). Germline CDR1 is DFQATT and CDR2 is SNEGSKA (reference sequence). This CDR3 has 12 amino acids. Deletions cut 4 bases from V and 4 bases from J, with 7 bases between.

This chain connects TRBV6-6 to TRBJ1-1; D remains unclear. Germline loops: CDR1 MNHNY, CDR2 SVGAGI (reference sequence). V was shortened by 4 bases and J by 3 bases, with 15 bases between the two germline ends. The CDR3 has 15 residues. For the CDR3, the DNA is TGTGCCAGCAGTTCCCCCGAGAGATATTACACTGAAGCTTTCTTT. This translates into CASSSPERYYTEAFF.

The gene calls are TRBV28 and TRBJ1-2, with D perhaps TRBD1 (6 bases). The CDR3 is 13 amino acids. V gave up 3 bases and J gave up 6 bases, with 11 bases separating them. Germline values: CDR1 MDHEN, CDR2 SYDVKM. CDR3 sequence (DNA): TGTGCCAGCAGTTTCTTAGGACAGAATGGCTACACCTTC. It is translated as CASSFLGQNGYTF.

The CDR3 region has the DNA TGTGCCAGCAGCCCAAACCGGGACGGCCAGTTAACAGATACGCAGTATTTT. Translation: CASSPNRDGQLTDTQYF. J is TRBJ2-3 and V is TRBV7-9, with D perhaps being TRBD1 or TRBD2 (5 bases each). Germline V gene sequence: CDR1 SEHNR, CDR2 FQNEAQ (reference sequence). The CDR3 is 17 residues long. Deletions cut 5 bases from V and 3 bases from J, with 21 bases between.

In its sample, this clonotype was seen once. CDR3 residues: CASSSLLAPQETQYF. The CDR3 DNA reads as TGTGCCAGCAGCTCCCTACTAGCGCCCCAAGAGACCCAGTACTTC. V gene TRBV7-9 combines with J gene TRBJ2-5; 7 bases agree with TRBD2. The length of the CDR3 is 15 residues. CDR1 and CDR2 from the germline V gene are SEHNR and FQNEAQ (reference sequence). Unmatched junction bases numbered 6, after V lost 4 bases and J lost 1 base.

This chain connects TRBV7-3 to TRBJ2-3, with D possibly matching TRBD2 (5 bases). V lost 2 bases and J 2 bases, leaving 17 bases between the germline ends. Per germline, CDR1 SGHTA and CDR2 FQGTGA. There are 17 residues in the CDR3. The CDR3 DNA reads TGTGCCAGCAGCTTACGATCGGTCGGGGAAACCACAGATACGCAGTATTTT. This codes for CASSLRSVGETTDTQYF. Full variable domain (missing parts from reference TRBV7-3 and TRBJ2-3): GAGVSQTPSNKVTEKGKYVELRCDPISGHTALYWYRQSLGQGPEFLIYFQGTGAADDSGLPNDRFFAVRPEGSVSTLKIQRTERGDSAVYLCASSLRSVGETTDTQYFGPGTRLTVL.

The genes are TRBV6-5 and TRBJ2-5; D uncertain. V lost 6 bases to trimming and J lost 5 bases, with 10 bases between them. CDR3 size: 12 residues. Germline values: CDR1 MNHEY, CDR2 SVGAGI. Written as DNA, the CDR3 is TGTGCCAGCAGCAAGACGGCGGAGACCCAGTACTTC. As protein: CASSKTAETQYF.

The CDR3 loop reads CASSLGASGQETQYF. The CDR3 DNA follows: TGTGCCAGCAGCTTAGGGGCTAGCGGCCAAGAGACCCAGTACTTC. The chain recombines TRBV7-9 with TRBJ2-5, with 7 bases that match TRBD2. This CDR3 is 15 amino acids long. The V gene's germline CDR1 is SEHNR and CDR2 FQNEAQ (reference sequence). The ends lost 1 base at V and 1 base at J; junction bases unmatched: 3.

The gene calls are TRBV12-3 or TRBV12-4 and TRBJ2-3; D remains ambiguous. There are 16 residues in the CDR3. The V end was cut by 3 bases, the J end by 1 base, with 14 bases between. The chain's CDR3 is CASSFSQFTGTDTQYF. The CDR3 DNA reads TGTGCCAGCAGTTTTTCCCAGTTTACCGGCACAGATACGCAGTATTTT.

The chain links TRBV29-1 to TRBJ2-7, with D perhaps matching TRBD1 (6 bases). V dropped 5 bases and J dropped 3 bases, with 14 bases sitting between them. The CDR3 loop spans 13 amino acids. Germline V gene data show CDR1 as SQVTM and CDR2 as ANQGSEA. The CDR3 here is CSVLRGPSYEQYF. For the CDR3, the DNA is TGCAGCGTTCTCAGGGGCCCCAGCTACGAGCAGTACTTC.

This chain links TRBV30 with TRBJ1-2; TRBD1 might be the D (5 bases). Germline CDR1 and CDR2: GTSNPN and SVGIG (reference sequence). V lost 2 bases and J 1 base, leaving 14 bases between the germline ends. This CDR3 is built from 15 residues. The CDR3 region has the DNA TGTGCCTGGAGTCCCCCCGACAGTAATAACTATGGCTACACCTTC. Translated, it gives CAWSPPDSNNYGYTF.

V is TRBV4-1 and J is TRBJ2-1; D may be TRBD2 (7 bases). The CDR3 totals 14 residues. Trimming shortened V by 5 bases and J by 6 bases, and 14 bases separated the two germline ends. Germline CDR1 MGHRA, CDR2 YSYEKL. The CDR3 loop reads CASSWDGGRNEQFF. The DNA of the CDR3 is TGCGCCAGCAGCTGGGACGGGGGGCGCAATGAGCAGTTCTTC.

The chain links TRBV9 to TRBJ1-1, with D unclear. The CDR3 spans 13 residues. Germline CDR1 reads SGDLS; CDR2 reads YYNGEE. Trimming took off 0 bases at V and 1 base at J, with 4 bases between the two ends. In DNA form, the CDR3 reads TGTGCCAGCAGCGTAGGACGGAACACTGAAGCTTTCTTT. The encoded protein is CASSVGRNTEAFF.

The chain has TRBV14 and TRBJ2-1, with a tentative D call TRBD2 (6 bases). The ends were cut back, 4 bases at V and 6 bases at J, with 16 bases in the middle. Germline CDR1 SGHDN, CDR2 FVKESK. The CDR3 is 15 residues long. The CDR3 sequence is CASSLQGLPSNEQFF. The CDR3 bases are TGTGCCAGCAGCCTTCAGGGACTTCCTAGCAATGAGCAGTTCTTC.

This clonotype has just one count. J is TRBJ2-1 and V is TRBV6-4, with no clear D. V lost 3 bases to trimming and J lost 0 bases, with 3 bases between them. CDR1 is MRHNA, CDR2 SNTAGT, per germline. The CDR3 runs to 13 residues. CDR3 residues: CASSEASYNEQFF. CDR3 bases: TGTGCCAGCAGTGAAGCCTCCTACAATGAGCAGTTCTTC.